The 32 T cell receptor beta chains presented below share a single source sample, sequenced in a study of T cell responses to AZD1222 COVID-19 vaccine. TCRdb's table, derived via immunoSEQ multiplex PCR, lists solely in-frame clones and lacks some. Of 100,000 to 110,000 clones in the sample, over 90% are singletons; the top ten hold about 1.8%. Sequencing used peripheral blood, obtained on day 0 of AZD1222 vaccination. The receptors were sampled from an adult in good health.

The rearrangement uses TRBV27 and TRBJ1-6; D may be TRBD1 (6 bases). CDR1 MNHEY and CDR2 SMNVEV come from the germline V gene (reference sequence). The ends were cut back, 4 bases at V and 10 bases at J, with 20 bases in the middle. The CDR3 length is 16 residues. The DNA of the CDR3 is TGTGCCAGCAGTTCGCAATCGACAGGTTTAGACTCACCCCTCCACTTT. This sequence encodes CASSSQSTGLDSPLHF.

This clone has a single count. The CDR3 nucleotides read TGTGCCAGCAGCTTAGATTTAACGGGAGGTTCCGTTGAGCAGTTCTTC. Encoded protein: CASSLDLTGGSVEQFF. The V and J genes are TRBV11-2 and TRBJ2-1; TRBD2 matches at 7 bases. V lost 0 bases, J lost 9 bases, and 11 bases stayed unmatched. CDR1 SGHAT and CDR2 FQNNGV come from the germline V gene. The length of the CDR3 is 16 residues.

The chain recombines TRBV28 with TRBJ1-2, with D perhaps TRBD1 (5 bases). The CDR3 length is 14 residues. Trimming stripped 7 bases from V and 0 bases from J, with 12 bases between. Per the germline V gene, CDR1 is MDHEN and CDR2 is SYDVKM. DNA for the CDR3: TGTGCCAGCACCCAACCGGGGGCTAACTATGGCTACACCTTC. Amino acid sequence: CASTQPGANYGYTF.

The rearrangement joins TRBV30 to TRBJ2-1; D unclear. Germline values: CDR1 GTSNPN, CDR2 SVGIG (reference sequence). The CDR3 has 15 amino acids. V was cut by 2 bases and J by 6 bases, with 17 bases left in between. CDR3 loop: CAWSREMGTGNEQFF. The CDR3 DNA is TGTGCCTGGAGTAGGGAAATGGGAACGGGCAATGAGCAGTTCTTC.

The CDR3 sequence: CASSLRANYNSPLHF. The CDR3 DNA is TGTGCCAGCAGCTTAAGGGCCAACTATAATTCACCCCTCCACTTT. The genes are TRBV11-2 and TRBJ1-6; D is unresolved. Trimming removed 2 bases from V and 3 bases from J, with 8 bases in between. The CDR3 has 15 residues. Germline lookup yields CDR1 SGHAT and CDR2 FQNNGV.

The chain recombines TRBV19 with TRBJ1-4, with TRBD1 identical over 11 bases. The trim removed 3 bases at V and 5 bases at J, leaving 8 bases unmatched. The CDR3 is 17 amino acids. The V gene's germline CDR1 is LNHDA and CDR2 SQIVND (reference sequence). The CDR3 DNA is TGTGCCAGTAGTATGACTGGACAGGGGGCGAGAAATGAAAAACTGTTTTTT. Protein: CASSMTGQGARNEKLFF.

CDR3 region: CASSKAEAVKETQYF. CDR3 bases: TGTGCCAGCAGCAAAGCAGAGGCGGTAAAAGAGACCCAGTACTTC. The rearrangement links TRBV21-1 to TRBJ2-5; the table's D call, TRBD2, was not checked against the DNA. TRBV21-1 constitutes a pseudogene. The CDR3 is 15 residues long.

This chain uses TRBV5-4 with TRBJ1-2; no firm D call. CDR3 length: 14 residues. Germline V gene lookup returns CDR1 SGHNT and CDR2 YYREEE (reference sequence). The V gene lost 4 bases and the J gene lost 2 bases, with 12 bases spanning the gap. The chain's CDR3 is CASSTWALNYGYTF. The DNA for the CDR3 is TGTGCCAGCAGCACCTGGGCACTGAACTATGGCTACACCTTC.

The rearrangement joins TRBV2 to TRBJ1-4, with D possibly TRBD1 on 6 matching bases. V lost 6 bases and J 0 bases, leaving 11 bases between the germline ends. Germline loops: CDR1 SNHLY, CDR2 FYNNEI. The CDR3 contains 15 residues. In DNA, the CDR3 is TGTGCCAGCAGACAGGGAAGCGCAACTAATGAAAAACTGTTTTTT. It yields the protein CASRQGSATNEKLFF.

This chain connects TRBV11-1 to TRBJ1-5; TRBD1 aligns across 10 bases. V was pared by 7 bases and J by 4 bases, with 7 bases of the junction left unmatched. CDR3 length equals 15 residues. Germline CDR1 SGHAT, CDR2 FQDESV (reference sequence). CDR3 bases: TGTGCCAGCAACGCTAGGGACAGGGGAAATCAGCCCCAGCATTTT. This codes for CASNARDRGNQPQHF.

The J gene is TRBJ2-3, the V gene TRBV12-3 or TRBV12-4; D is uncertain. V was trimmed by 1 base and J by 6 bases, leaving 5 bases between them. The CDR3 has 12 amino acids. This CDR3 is CASSLGADTQYF. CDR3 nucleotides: TGTGCCAGCAGTTTAGGGGCGGATACGCAGTATTTT.

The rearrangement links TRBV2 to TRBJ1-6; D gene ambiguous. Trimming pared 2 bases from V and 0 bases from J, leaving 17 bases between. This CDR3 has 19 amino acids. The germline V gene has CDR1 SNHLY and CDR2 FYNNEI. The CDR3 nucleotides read TGTGCCAGCAGTGAAACCCCGAGGCTGATACTCTCCTATAATTCACCCCTCCACTTT. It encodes CASSETPRLILSYNSPLHF. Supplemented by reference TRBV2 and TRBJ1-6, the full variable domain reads EPEVTQTPSHQVTQMGQEVILRCVPISNHLYFYWYRQILGQKVEFLVSFYNNEISEKSEIFDDQFSVERPDGSNFTLKIRSTKLEDSAMYFCASSETPRLILSYNSPLHFGNGTRLTVT.

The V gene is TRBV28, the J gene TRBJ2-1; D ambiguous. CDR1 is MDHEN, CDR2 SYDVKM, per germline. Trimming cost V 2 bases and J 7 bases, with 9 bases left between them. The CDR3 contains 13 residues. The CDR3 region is CASSLDSVNEQFF. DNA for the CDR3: TGTGCCAGCAGTTTAGATTCAGTAAATGAGCAGTTCTTC.

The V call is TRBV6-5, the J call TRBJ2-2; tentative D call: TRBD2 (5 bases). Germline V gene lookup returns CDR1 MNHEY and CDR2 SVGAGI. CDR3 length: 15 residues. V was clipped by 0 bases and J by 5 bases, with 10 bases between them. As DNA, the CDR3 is TGTGCCAGCAGTTACTCGAGTAGCGAGACCGGGGAGCTGTTTTTT. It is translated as CASSYSSSETGELFF.

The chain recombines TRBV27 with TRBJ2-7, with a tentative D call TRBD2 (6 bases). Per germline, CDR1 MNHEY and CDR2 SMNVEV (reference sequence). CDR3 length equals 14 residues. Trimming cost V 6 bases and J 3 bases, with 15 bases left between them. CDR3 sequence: CASRRGAGLYEQYF. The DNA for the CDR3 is TGTGCCAGCAGACGTGGGGCGGGACTCTACGAGCAGTACTTC.

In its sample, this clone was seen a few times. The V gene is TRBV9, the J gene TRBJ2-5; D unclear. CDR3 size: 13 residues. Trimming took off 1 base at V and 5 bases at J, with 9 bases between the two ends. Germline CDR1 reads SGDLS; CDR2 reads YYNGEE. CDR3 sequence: CASSVFESETQYF. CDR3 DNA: TGTGCCAGCAGCGTATTCGAGTCGGAGACCCAGTACTTC.

The CDR3 DNA reads TGTGCCAGCAGACACGGATCCGTTTTATATGGAACGCAGTATTTT. This gives the protein CASRHGSVLYGTQYF. The V call is TRBV3-1 (or the pseudogene TRBV3-2), the J call TRBJ2-3, with D unclear. CDR3 length: 15 residues. Trimming removed 6 bases from V and 9 bases from J, with 22 bases in between. Germline CDR1 LGHDT, CDR2 YNNKEL (reference sequence).

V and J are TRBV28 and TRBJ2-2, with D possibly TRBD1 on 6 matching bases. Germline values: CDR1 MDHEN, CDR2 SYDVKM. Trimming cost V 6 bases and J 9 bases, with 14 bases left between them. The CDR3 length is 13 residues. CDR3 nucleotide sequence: TGTGCCAGCAGGGACAGACGTTCTAGGGAGCTGTTTTTT. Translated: CASRDRRSRELFF.

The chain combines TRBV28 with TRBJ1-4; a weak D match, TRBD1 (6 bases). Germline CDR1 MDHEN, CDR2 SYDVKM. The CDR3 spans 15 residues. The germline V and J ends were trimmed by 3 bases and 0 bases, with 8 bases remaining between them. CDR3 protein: CASSFSGATNEKLFF. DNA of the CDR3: TGTGCCAGCAGTTTTTCAGGGGCAACTAATGAAAAACTGTTTTTT.

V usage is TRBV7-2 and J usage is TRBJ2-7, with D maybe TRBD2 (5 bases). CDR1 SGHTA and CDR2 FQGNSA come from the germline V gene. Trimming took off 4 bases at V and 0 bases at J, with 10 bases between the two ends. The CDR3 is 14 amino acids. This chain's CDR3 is CASSSGILSYEQYF. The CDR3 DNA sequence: TGTGCCAGCAGCTCCGGGATTCTCTCCTACGAGCAGTACTTC.

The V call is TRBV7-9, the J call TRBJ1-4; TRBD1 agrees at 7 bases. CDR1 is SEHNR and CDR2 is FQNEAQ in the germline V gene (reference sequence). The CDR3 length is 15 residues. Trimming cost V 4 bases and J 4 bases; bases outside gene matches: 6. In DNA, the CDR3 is TGTGCCAGCAGCTCCTGGACAGGCGATAATGAAAAACTGTTTTTT. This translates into CASSSWTGDNEKLFF.

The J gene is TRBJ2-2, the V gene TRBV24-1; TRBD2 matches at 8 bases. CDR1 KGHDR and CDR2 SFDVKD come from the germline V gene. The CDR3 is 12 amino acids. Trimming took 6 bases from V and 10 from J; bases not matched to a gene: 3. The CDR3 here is CATSSGGVELFF. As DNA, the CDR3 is TGTGCCACCAGTAGCGGGGGCGTGGAGCTGTTTTTT.

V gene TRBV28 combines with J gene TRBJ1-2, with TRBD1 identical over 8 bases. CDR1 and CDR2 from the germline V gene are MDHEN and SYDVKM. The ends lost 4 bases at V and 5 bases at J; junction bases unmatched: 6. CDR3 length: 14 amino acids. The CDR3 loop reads CASSSSRGPYGYTF. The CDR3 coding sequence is TGTGCCAGCAGTTCCAGCAGGGGGCCATATGGCTACACCTTC.

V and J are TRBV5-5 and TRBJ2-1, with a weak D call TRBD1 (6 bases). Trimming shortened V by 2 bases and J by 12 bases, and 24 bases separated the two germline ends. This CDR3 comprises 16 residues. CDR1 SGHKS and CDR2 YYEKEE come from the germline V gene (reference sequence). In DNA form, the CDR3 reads TGTGCCAGCAGCTTTGTCGGGATTCAACAGGGATTTGGGCAGTTCTTC. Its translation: CASSFVGIQQGFGQFF.

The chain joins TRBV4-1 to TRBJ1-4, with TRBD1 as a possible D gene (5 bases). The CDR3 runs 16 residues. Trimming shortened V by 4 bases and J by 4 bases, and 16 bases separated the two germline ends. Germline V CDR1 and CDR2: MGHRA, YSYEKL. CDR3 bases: TGCGCCAGCAGCCTTGAAAGACGGGGGATTAATGAAAAACTGTTTTTT. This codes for CASSLERRGINEKLFF.

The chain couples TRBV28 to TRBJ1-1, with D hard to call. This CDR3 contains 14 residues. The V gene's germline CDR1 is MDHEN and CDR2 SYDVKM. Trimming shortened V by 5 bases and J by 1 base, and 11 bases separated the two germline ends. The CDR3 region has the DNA TGTGCCAGCAGTATACCACAGTCGAACACTGAAGCTTTCTTT. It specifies CASSIPQSNTEAFF.

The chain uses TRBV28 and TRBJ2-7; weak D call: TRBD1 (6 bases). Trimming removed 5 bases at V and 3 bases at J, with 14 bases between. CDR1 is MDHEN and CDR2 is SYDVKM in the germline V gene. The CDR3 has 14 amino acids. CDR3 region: CASSLAGTYYEQYF. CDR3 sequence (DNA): TGTGCCAGCAGTCTCGCCGGGACATACTACGAGCAGTACTTC.

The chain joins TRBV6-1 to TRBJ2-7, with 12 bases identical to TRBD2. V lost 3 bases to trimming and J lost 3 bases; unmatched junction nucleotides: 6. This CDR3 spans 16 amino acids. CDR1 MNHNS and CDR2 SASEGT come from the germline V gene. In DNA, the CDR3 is TGTGCCAGCAGTGACCGACTAGCGGGAGATCTCTACGAGCAGTACTTC. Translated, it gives CASSDRLAGDLYEQYF.

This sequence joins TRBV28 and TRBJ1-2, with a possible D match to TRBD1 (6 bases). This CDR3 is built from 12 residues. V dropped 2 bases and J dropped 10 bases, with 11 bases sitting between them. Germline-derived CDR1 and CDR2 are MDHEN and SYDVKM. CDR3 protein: CASSLTGSSYTF. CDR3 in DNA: TGTGCCAGCAGTTTAACAGGGTCTTCCTACACCTTC.

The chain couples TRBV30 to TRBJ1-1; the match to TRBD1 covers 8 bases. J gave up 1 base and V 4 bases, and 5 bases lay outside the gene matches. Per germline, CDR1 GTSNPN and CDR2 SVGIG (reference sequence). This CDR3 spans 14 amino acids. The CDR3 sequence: CAWTIGQGNTEAFF. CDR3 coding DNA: TGTGCCTGGACTATCGGACAGGGGAACACTGAAGCTTTCTTT.

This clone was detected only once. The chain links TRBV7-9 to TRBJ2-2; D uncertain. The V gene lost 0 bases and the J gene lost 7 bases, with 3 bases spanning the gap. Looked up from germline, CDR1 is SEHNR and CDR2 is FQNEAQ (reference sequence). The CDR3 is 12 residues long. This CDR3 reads CASSLARGELFF. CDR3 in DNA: TGTGCCAGCAGCTTAGCCCGCGGGGAGCTGTTTTTT.

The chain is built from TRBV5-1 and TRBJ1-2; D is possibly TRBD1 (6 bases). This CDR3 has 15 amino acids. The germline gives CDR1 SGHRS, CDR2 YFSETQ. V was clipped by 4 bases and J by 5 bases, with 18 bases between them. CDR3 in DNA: TGCGCCAGCAGCCGTGCGGGGACACTGGGATATGGCTACACCTTC. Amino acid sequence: CASSRAGTLGYGYTF.